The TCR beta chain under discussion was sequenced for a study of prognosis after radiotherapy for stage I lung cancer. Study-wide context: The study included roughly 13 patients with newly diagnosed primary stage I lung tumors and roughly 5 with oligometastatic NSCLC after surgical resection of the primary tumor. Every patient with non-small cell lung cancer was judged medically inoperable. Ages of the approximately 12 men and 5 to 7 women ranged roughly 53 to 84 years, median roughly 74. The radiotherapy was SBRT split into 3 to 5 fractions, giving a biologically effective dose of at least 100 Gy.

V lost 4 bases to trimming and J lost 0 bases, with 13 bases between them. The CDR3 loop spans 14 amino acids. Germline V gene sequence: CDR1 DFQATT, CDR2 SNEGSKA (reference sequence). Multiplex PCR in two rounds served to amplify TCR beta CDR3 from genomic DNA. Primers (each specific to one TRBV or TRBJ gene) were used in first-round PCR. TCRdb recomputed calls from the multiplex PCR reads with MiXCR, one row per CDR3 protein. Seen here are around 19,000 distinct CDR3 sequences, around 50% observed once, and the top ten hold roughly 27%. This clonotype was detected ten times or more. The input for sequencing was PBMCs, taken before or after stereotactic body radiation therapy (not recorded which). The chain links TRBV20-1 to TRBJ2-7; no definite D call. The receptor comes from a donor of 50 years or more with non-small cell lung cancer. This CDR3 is CSAMRHPSSYEQYF. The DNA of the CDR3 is TGCAGTGCTATGCGGCACCCGAGCTCCTACGAGCAGTACTTC.